The clone carrying this T cell receptor (beta chain) was seen a single time. This CDR3 has 11 amino acids. The ends were cut back, 7 bases at V and 12 bases at J, with 13 bases in the middle. Germline CDR1 reads SEHNR; CDR2 reads FQNEAQ (reference sequence). This specimen belongs to a study of T cell changes during pregnancy in multiple sclerosis. The table came from immunoSEQ multiplex PCR; TCRdb's copy has only in-frame clones and leaves some out. The profile shows more than 20,000 clones, roughly nine tenths of them singletons. This clonotype was obtained from a female donor in good health, enrolled as a control in a pregnancy study. The chain carries TRBV7-9 and TRBJ2-1; maybe TRBD2 (6 bases). The sample consisted of CD8+ T cells from peripheral blood mononuclear cells, taken in the third trimester of pregnancy. The CDR3 reads CASNPGTGQFF. The CDR3 DNA sequence: TGTGCCAGCAACCCGGGGACTGGGCAGTTCTTC.